The 21 T cell receptor beta chains below were found in one sample sequenced in a study of technical replicates of blood from several donors. The data were produced by immunoSEQ multiplex PCR, yet TCRdb's version contains in-frame clones alone and is incomplete. The table has about 83,000 clones, around 90% seen once. Specimen: T cells isolated from PBMCs. These receptors all come from a human donor in good health.

In its sample, this clone was seen once. The chain recombines TRBV6-1 with TRBJ2-1; TRBD2 matches at 7 bases. This CDR3 contains 15 residues. With 4 bases clipped from V and 2 bases from J, the junction kept 5 bases outside the gene matches. Germline-derived CDR1 and CDR2 are MNHNS and SASEGT. The CDR3, as DNA: TGTGCCAGCAGTGTTTCCAGCGGGACCTACAATGAGCAGTTCTTC. Protein: CASSVSSGTYNEQFF.

The V gene is TRBV27, the J gene TRBJ2-1, with 12 bases fitting TRBD2. CDR3 size: 17 residues. CDR1 MNHEY and CDR2 SMNVEV come from the germline V gene (reference sequence). V was pared by 0 bases and J by 6 bases, with 6 bases of the junction left unmatched. CDR3 bases: TGTGCCAGCAGTTTATCCTTTCTAGCGGGAGGGCCCAATGAGCAGTTCTTC. Its protein product is CASSLSFLAGGPNEQFF.

The chain carries TRBV2 and TRBJ2-7; D is possibly TRBD1 (6 bases). This CDR3 is 15 amino acids long. Germline values: CDR1 SNHLY, CDR2 FYNNEI. Between the trimmed V and J ends, which lost 6 bases and 2 bases, there was a span of 17 bases. This CDR3 reads CASRLGSDSAYEQYF. DNA of the CDR3: TGTGCCAGCAGGCTCGGGTCGGACAGCGCCTACGAGCAGTACTTC.

V and J are TRBV5-1 and TRBJ1-1; perhaps TRBD1 as D (5 bases). The length of the CDR3 is 16 residues. Trimming shortened V by 3 bases and J by 1 base, and 16 bases separated the two germline ends. Per the germline V gene, CDR1 is SGHRS and CDR2 is YFSETQ. The CDR3 loop reads CASSSRGGGENTEAFF. CDR3 nucleotides: TGCGCCAGCAGCTCCCGGGGGGGAGGAGAGAACACTGAAGCTTTCTTT. The complete variable domain, with remaining parts taken from reference TRBV5-1 and TRBJ1-1, reads KAGVTQTPRYLIKTRGQQVTLSCSPISGHRSVSWYQQTPGQGLQFLFEYFSETQRNKGNFPGRFSGRQFSNSRSEMNVSTLELGDSALYLCASSSRGGGENTEAFFGQGTRLTVV.

This clone occurred once. This rearrangement joins TRBV6-5 to TRBJ1-1; 7 bases line up with TRBD1. The V and J ends lost 4 bases and 4 bases, in that order; junction bases with no gene match: 6. Germline CDR1 reads MNHEY; CDR2 reads SVGAGI. The CDR3 covers 14 residues. This CDR3 reads CASSWDSGGTEAFF. In DNA form, the CDR3 reads TGTGCCAGCAGTTGGGACAGCGGGGGCACTGAAGCTTTCTTT.

This clone was seen only once. CDR3 sequence: CASRDGRGAEQFF. The CDR3 nucleotides are TGTGCCAGCAGAGACGGCAGGGGGGCTGAGCAGTTCTTC. J is TRBJ2-1 and V is TRBV6-5, with a possible D match to TRBD1 (7 bases). CDR3 length: 13 residues. V lost 6 bases to trimming and J lost 9 bases, with 15 bases between them. CDR1 and CDR2 (germline): MNHEY, SVGAGI.

The chain carries TRBV6-5 and TRBJ2-1; the D gene is possibly TRBD1 (5 bases). This CDR3 comprises 12 residues. In germline, CDR1 is MNHEY, CDR2 SVGAGI. V lost 6 bases to trimming and J lost 5 bases, with 8 bases between them. The CDR3 nucleotides read TGTGCCAGCAGCGCCAGGGACAATGAGCAGTTCTTC. This encodes CASSARDNEQFF.

This clone was recorded once. This CDR3 is CASIPLGGSNQPQHF. DNA for the CDR3: TGTGCCAGTATCCCATTAGGGGGAAGCAATCAGCCCCAGCATTTT. The chain couples TRBV19 to TRBJ1-5, with a tentative D call TRBD1 (6 bases). V lost 7 bases, J lost 1 base, and 14 bases lay in between. The CDR3 has 15 residues. Germline lookup yields CDR1 LNHDA and CDR2 SQIVND (reference sequence). The variable domain in full, with the rest retrieved from reference TRBV19 and TRBJ1-5, is DGGITQSPKYLFRKEGQNVTLSCEQNLNHDAMYWYRQDPGQGLRLIYYSQIVNDFQKGDIAEGYSVSREKKESFPLTVTSAQKNPTAFYLCASIPLGGSNQPQHFGDGTRLSIL.

This sequence joins TRBV5-8 and TRBJ2-7, with a possible D match to TRBD2 (6 bases). The germline V gene encodes CDR1 SGHTS and CDR2 YDEGEE. With 0 bases removed from V and 0 bases from J, the gap between germline ends came to 10 bases. The CDR3 sequence is 15 residues long. CDR3 coding DNA: TGTGCCAGCAGCTTGGGCGGGAATCCCTCCTACGAGCAGTACTTC. Its protein is CASSLGGNPSYEQYF.

V usage is TRBV4-1 and J usage is TRBJ2-7; no definite D call. The CDR3 spans 14 residues. CDR1 is MGHRA, CDR2 YSYEKL, per germline. Trimming took 5 bases from V and 3 from J, leaving 14 bases between them. CDR3 residues: CASSYSPKDYEQYF. The CDR3 region has the DNA TGCGCCAGCAGCTACAGCCCTAAAGACTACGAGCAGTACTTC.

V and J are TRBV11-2 and TRBJ2-7; possibly TRBD2 for D (6 bases). Germline CDR1 and CDR2: SGHAT and FQNNGV. The CDR3 consists of 15 residues. V lost 5 bases and J 1 base, leaving 15 bases between the germline ends. DNA of the CDR3: TGTGCCAGCAGCCCAGCACTGGGGGGTTCCTACGAGCAGTACTTC. The encoded protein is CASSPALGGSYEQYF.

This sequence joins TRBV7-9 and TRBJ1-4; 10 nucleotides agree with TRBD1. In germline, CDR1 is SEHNR, CDR2 FQNEAQ (reference sequence). The CDR3 runs 15 residues. Germline trimming cut 1 base from V and 8 bases from J; bases unmatched to any gene: 4. Here the CDR3 DNA reads TGTGCCAGCAGCTTAGGGTGGACAGGGGGAGAAAAACTGTTTTTT. This sequence encodes CASSLGWTGGEKLFF.

This chain uses TRBV5-1 with TRBJ1-4; D not resolved. Germline V gives CDR1 SGHRS, CDR2 YFSETQ. Trimming took off 4 bases at V and 5 bases at J, with 12 bases between the two ends. The CDR3 has 14 residues. CDR3 nucleotides: TGCGCCAGCAGCCAGAATCGTTTAAATGAAAAACTGTTTTTT. This translates into CASSQNRLNEKLFF.

The CDR3 nucleotides are TGTGCCAGCAGCTTGGGACAGCAAAATTCACCCCTCCACTTT. It is translated as CASSLGQQNSPLHF. This chain joins TRBV13 and TRBJ1-6; 7 bases align to TRBD1. The CDR3 consists of 14 residues. In germline, CDR1 is PRHDT, CDR2 FYEKMQ (reference sequence). The V and J ends lost 3 bases and 7 bases, in that order; junction bases with no gene match: 3. The full variable domain, completed using reference TRBV13 and TRBJ1-6, is AAGVIQSPRHLIKEKRETATLKCYPIPRHDTVYWYQQGPGQDPQFLISFYEKMQSDKGSIPDRFSAQQFSDYHSELNMSSLELGDSALYFCASSLGQQNSPLHFGNGTRLTVT.

The chain joins TRBV6-1 to TRBJ2-2; TRBD2 aligns across 7 bases. CDR1 and CDR2 (germline): MNHNS, SASEGT. The CDR3 has 15 amino acids. The trim removed 1 base at V and 6 bases at J, leaving 5 bases unmatched. The CDR3 region is CASSEVAGAAGELFF. CDR3 DNA: TGTGCCAGCAGTGAAGTCGCGGGAGCGGCCGGGGAGCTGTTTTTT.

This clone has a single count. The V call is TRBV28, the J call TRBJ1-5, with TRBD1 as a possible D gene (6 bases). Germline V lookup: CDR1 MDHEN, CDR2 SYDVKM. The germline V and J ends were trimmed by 3 bases and 0 bases, with 9 bases remaining between them. The CDR3 has 15 amino acids. The CDR3 DNA reads TGTGCCAGCAGTTTGGACAGTTATAGCAATCAGCCCCAGCATTTT. It translates to CASSLDSYSNQPQHF.

This chain connects TRBV4-1 to TRBJ1-2, with 7 bases that match TRBD1. V lost 7 bases and J lost 2; bases outside the gene matches: 7. In germline, CDR1 is MGHRA, CDR2 YSYEKL. The CDR3 has 14 residues. The chain's CDR3 is CASTKGDSNYGYTF. CDR3 sequence (DNA): TGCGCCAGCACCAAGGGGGACAGCAACTATGGCTACACCTTC.

The rearrangement links TRBV28 to TRBJ2-1, with 11 bases lining up with TRBD2. V was clipped by 5 bases and J by 10 bases; unmatched bases: 13. This CDR3 has 16 residues. Germline V lookup: CDR1 MDHEN, CDR2 SYDVKM. The CDR3 is CASSLGLAGRGAEQFF. DNA of the CDR3: TGTGCCAGCAGTCTCGGACTAGCGGGCCGTGGCGCGGAGCAGTTCTTC.

V usage is TRBV28 and J usage is TRBJ1-1; no reliable D call. CDR3 length: 11 residues. Trimming removed 5 bases at V and 2 bases at J, with 3 bases between. Germline V gives CDR1 MDHEN, CDR2 SYDVKM. The CDR3 nucleotides read TGTGCCAGCAGTCCAAACACTGAAGCTTTCTTT. The encoded protein is CASSPNTEAFF. Full variable domain (missing parts from reference TRBV28 and TRBJ1-1): DVKVTQSSRYLVKRTGEKVFLECVQDMDHENMFWYRQDPGLGLRLIYFSYDVKMKEKGDIPEGYSVSREKKERFSLILESASTNQTSMYLCASSPNTEAFFGQGTRLTVV.

The rearrangement joins TRBV7-6 to TRBJ2-7, with D possibly matching TRBD2 (6 bases). The CDR3 loop spans 15 amino acids. CDR1 is SGHVS, CDR2 FNYEAQ, per germline. The ends were cut back, 1 base at V and 3 bases at J, with 13 bases in the middle. The CDR3 DNA sequence: TGTGCCAGCAGCTTAGAGAGTTCGACTAGCTACGAGCAGTACTTC. This translates into CASSLESSTSYEQYF.

The rearrangement links TRBV5-4 to TRBJ2-2; TRBD2 matches at 16 bases. The CDR3 loop spans 19 amino acids. Per germline, CDR1 SGHNT and CDR2 YYREEE (reference sequence). V shed 5 bases, J shed 1 base, and the junction held 8 bases outside the gene matches. CDR3 DNA: TGTGCCAGCAGTCCGGCGGGACTAGCGGGAGGGCTGAACACCGGGGAGCTGTTTTTT. Protein: CASSPAGLAGGLNTGELFF.